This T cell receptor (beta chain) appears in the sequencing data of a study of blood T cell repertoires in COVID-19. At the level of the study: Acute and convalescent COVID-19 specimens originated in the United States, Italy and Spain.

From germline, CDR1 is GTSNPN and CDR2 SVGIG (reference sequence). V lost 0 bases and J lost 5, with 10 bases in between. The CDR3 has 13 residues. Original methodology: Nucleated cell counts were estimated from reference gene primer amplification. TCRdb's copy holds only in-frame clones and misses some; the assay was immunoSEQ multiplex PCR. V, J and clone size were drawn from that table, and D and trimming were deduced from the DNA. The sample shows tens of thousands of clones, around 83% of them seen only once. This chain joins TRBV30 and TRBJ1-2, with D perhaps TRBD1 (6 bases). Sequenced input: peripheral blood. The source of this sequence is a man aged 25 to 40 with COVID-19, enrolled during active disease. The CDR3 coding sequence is TGTGCCTGGAGTGTAGGACAGAAGTATGGCTACACCTTC. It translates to CAWSVGQKYGYTF.